This is a list of T cell receptor beta chains from one sample in a study of PD-1 blockade in classical Hodgkin lymphoma. Repertoires were generated with immunoSEQ multiplex PCR, while TCRdb's copy carries only in-frame clones and drops some. Of 110,000 or so clones in the sample, 89% were seen once. The starting material was peripheral blood mononuclear cells (PBMCs), obtained before the second cycle of nivolumab. The receptors were gathered from a human donor with classical Hodgkin lymphoma. Both conserved end residues are part of each CDR3. D genes are given only for firm matches. Clone size is not always given. Where it is, it says once, few, many or a class for expanded clones.

.	TRBV9	.	TRBJ1-2	CASSVGSAAGYTF	TGTGCCAGCAGCGTAGGTTCAGCTGCTGGCTACACCTTC
TRBD1	TRBV11-2	.	TRBJ2-7	CASSETGGSSYEQYF	TGTGCCAGCAGCGAAACAGGGGGGAGCTCCTACGAGCAGTACTTC
TRBD1	TRBV5-1	.	TRBJ2-5	CASSLDFSGGETQYF	TGCGCCAGCAGCTTGGATTTTTCAGGGGGAGAGACCCAGTACTTC
TRBD1	TRBV5-1	.	TRBJ1-4	CASSSGQGREKLFF	TGCGCCAGCAGCTCGGGACAGGGCCGTGAAAAACTGTTTTTT
.	TRBV2	.	TRBJ1-1	CASSAWGGWTEAFF	TGTGCCAGCAGTGCCTGGGGAGGGTGGACTGAAGCTTTCTTT
TRBD1	TRBV18	.	TRBJ2-6	CASSPQSGTGVFPSSGANVLTF	TGTGCCAGCTCACCTCAATCCGGGACAGGGGTATTTCCATCCTCTGGGGCCAACGTCCTGACTTTC
.	TRBV9	.	TRBJ2-5	CASSVGQGNYQETQYF	TGTGCCAGCAGCGTAGGGCAGGGAAACTACCAAGAGACCCAGTACTTC
.	TRBV11-2	.	TRBJ2-7	CASSLDFWSQRYEQYF	TGTGCCAGCAGCTTAGATTTTTGGTCGCAAAGGTACGAGCAGTACTTC
.	TRBV6-5	.	TRBJ1-1	CASIGDIGTEAFF	TGTGCCAGCATTGGGGATATCGGGACTGAAGCTTTCTTT
.	TRBV2	once	TRBJ2-3	CASSELTFTDTQYF	TGTGCCAGCAGTGAATTGACCTTTACAGATACGCAGTATTTT
TRBD2	TRBV18	.	TRBJ2-2	CATGSGRAIGELFF	TGTGCCACCGGTAGCGGGAGGGCCATCGGGGAGCTGTTTTTT
.	TRBV28	.	TRBJ1-2	CASGAGRIQLGYTF	TGTGCCAGCGGAGCAGGGAGGATTCAGCTGGGCTACACCTTC
.	TRBV6-1	.	TRBJ2-7	CASPGRGTGLHEQYF	TGTGCCAGCCCCGGGAGGGGGACAGGGCTCCACGAGCAGTACTTC
TRBD1	TRBV5-6	once	TRBJ2-3	CASSPDRVRTDTQYF	TGTGCCAGCAGCCCAGACAGGGTAAGGACAGATACGCAGTATTTT
.	TRBV27	.	TRBJ1-2	CASSLKGANYGYTF	TGTGCCAGCAGTTTGAAGGGAGCTAACTATGGCTACACCTTC
TRBD1	TRBV6-5	.	TRBJ1-1	CASSYSTGAEAFF	TGTGCCAGCAGTTACAGTACAGGGGCAGAAGCTTTCTTT
.	TRBV19	.	TRBJ2-1	CASSIISPGPYNEQFF	TGTGCCAGTAGTATTATCTCCCCAGGGCCCTACAATGAGCAGTTCTTC